Listed below are T cell receptor beta chains from one sample, sequenced in a study of T cell responses to AZD1222 COVID-19 vaccine. TCRdb's table, derived via immunoSEQ multiplex PCR, lists solely in-frame clones and lacks some. This sample has 150,000 to 200,000 clones, with 90% found just once. The source material was peripheral blood, sampled on day 0 of AZD1222 vaccination. The receptors were gathered from an adult in good health. The CDR3 runs from the conserved cysteine through the conserved F or W. The D gene is left open where the match is weak. The size entry is marked missing in some rows and otherwise reads once, few, many or a size class.

abundance	v_gene	d_gene	j_gene	CDR3nt	CDR3aa
NA	TRBV6-4	NA	TRBJ1-2	TGTGCCAGCAGTGCCCAGACCGGGGATGGCTACACCTTC	CASSAQTGDGYTF
NA	TRBV7-3	TRBD1	TRBJ1-1	TGTGCCAGCAGCTTAGACGACGGACAGGGTGTTAGGGCTGAAGCTTTCTTT	CASSLDDGQGVRAEAFF
NA	TRBV13	TRBD1	TRBJ2-2	TGTGCCAGCAGCCCGGGACAGCAGAACACCGGGGAGCTGTTTTTT	CASSPGQQNTGELFF
NA	TRBV4-1	NA	TRBJ2-5	TGCGCCAGCAGCCAAGATCTACAGGCTCAAGAGACCCAGTACTTC	CASSQDLQAQETQYF
NA	TRBV7-3	TRBD2	TRBJ2-3	TGTGCCAGCAGCTTTGGCGGGGGGACCACAGATACGCAGTATTTT	CASSFGGGTTDTQYF
NA	TRBV5-1	TRBD2	TRBJ2-2	TGCGCCAGCAGCTTGGTACCCAGCGGGGGTTTGAACACCGGGGAGCTGTTTTTT	CASSLVPSGGLNTGELFF
NA	TRBV6-5	NA	TRBJ1-1	TGTGCCAGCAGCCGGGCCCTTGAAGCTTTCTTT	CASSRALEAFF
NA	TRBV4-3	TRBD1	TRBJ1-2	TGCGCCAGCAGCCAAGATCAGGGGGGAGACTATGGCTACACCTTC	CASSQDQGGDYGYTF
NA	TRBV5-4	TRBD2	TRBJ2-3	TGTGCCAGCAGCACGGGGAGGGGGCTAGCGGGGAGCCGGGATACGCAGTATTTT	CASSTGRGLAGSRDTQYF
NA	TRBV6-2/TRBV6-3	NA	TRBJ2-5	TGTGCCAGCAGTTACGGGTTTTTAGAGACCCAGTACTTC	CASSYGFLETQYF
once	TRBV9	NA	TRBJ2-3	TGTGCCAGCAGCGTAGTAACTAGCCTAATCCATTTT	CASSVVTSLIHF
NA	TRBV11-2	TRBD2	TRBJ2-7	TGTGCCAGCAGCCCTACGGGGGGTGCCTCCTACGAGCAGTACTTC	CASSPTGGASYEQYF
NA	TRBV25-1	NA	TRBJ1-2	TGTGCCAGCAGTGAATCGGACAGTCAAAGCTACACCTTC	CASSESDSQSYTF
NA	TRBV27	TRBD1	TRBJ1-3	TGTGCCAGCAGTTTGCAGGGGGCGGCTGGAAACACCATATATTTT	CASSLQGAAGNTIYF
NA	TRBV7-2	NA	TRBJ2-7	TGTGCCAGCAGCTTTGACAGCGGCTACGAGCAGTACTTC	CASSFDSGYEQYF
NA	TRBV9	NA	TRBJ2-5	TGTGCCAGCAGCGTTAGGGGGGGCCAAGAGACCCAGTACTTC	CASSVRGGQETQYF
NA	TRBV6-6	NA	TRBJ2-7	TGTGCCAGCAGCTCCTTCGGAATAGGGTACGAGCAGTACTTC	CASSSFGIGYEQYF
NA	TRBV5-4	NA	TRBJ2-7	TGTGCCAGCAGCTTGGAGGCCACCCGCCGGCAGTACTTC	CASSLEATRRQYF
NA	TRBV6-1	NA	TRBJ1-6	TGTGCCAGCAGTCTCGAGCTCGATCCCCTCCACTTT	CASSLELDPLHF
NA	TRBV27	NA	TRBJ2-7	TGTGCCAGCAGTCCACTAGGACGGCGTACCTACGAGCAGTACTTC	CASSPLGRRTYEQYF
once	TRBV7-8	TRBD2	TRBJ2-2	TGTGCCAGCAGCGGTAGCGGGGGGGTCACCGGGGAGCTGTTTTTT	CASSGSGGVTGELFF
NA	TRBV27	NA	TRBJ2-1	TGTGCCAGCAGTTTGCTCAATGAGCAGTTCTTC	CASSLLNEQFF
NA	TRBV7-8	NA	TRBJ1-1	TGTGCCAGCAGCTTAATGGCCAGCTCCACTGAAGCTTTCTTT	CASSLMASSTEAFF
NA	TRBV30	NA	TRBJ2-5	TGTGCCTGGAGTTCAAAGGAGACCCAGTACTTC	CAWSSKETQYF
NA	TRBV7-9	NA	TRBJ1-1	TGTGCCAGCAGCGGCCACGGTTACGACCGGGGGGGCACTGAAGCTTTCTTT	CASSGHGYDRGGTEAFF
once	TRBV30	NA	TRBJ1-4	TGTGCCTGGAGTAGGAGGGCGGACCAGGGGGAAAAACTGTTTTTT	CAWSRRADQGEKLFF
NA	TRBV5-4	TRBD2	TRBJ2-3	TGTGCCAGCAGCTCAGGGACTAGCGGGGGAACTAGCACAGATACGCAGTATTTT	CASSSGTSGGTSTDTQYF
NA	TRBV4-3	TRBD1	TRBJ2-7	TGCGCCAGCAGCCAAGATACCGACAGGGCTTTTCATTTATACGAGCAGTACTTC	CASSQDTDRAFHLYEQYF
NA	TRBV7-2	TRBD1	TRBJ1-2	TGTGCCAGCAGCTTAATACAGGGGGGTCTAAATGGCTACACCTTC	CASSLIQGGLNGYTF